The subject of this entry is one TCR beta chain. PCR was performed a second time for roughly 7 to 12 cycles using a sample-barcoded 5' primer and a J-beta primer mix. TCRdb itself ran the 5' RACE reads through MiXCR, one entry per CDR3 protein. Of roughly 1,800,000 distinct CDR3 sequences in the sample, just under 50% were seen once. This record comes from a study of blood T cells in healthy people across ages. Deletions cut 0 bases from V and 3 bases from J, with 10 bases between. This CDR3 spans 15 amino acids. Germline assignment: CDR1 SGDLS and CDR2 YYNGEE. Sequences were obtained from blood. The J gene is TRBJ2-1, the V gene TRBV9, with TRBD2 as a possible D gene (6 bases). The TCR comes from a woman aged 40 to 49 in good health. The CDR3 coding sequence is TGTGCCAGCAGCGTAGGGGCGGGATACTACAATGAGCAGTTCTTC. Protein sequence: CASSVGAGYYNEQFF.